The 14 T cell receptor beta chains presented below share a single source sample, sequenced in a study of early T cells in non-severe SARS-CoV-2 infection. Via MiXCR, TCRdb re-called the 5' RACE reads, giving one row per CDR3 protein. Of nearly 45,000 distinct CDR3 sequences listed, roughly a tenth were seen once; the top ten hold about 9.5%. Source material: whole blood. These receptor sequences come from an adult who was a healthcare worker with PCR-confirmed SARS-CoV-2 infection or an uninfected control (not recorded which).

CDR3 in amino acids: CASSLANYGYTF. The CDR3, as DNA: TGTGCCAGCAGCTTAGCCAACTATGGCTACACCTTC. The rearrangement joins TRBV7-2 to TRBJ1-2; D is unclear. The V end was cut by 0 bases, the J end by 2 bases, with 1 base between. CDR1 is SGHTA and CDR2 is FQGNSA in the germline V gene. CDR3 length equals 12 residues.

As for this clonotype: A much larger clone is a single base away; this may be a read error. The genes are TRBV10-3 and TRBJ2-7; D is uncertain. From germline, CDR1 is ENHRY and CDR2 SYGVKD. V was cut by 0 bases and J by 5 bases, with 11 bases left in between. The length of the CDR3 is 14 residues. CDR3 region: CAISESLRLNEQYF. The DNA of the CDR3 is TGTGCCATCAGTGAGTCTTTACGGCTGAACGAGCAGTACTTC.

The CDR3 loop reads CASSLTGRDQPQHF. CDR3 coding DNA: TGTGCCAGCAGCCTTACAGGGCGGGATCAGCCCCAGCATTTT. The chain links TRBV3-1 to TRBJ1-5; perhaps TRBD1 as D (6 bases). V was clipped by 4 bases and J by 5 bases, with 12 bases between them. Germline CDR1 is LGHDT and CDR2 is YNNKEL (reference sequence). This CDR3 contains 14 residues.

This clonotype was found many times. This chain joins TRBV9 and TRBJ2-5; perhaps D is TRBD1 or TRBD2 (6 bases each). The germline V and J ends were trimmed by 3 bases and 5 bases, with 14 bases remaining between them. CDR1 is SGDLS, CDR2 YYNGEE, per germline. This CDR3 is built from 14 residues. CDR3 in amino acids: CASSARGTSETQYF. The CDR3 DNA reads TGTGCCAGCAGCGCCCGCGGGACATCGGAGACCCAGTACTTC.

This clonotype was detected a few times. In DNA, the CDR3 is TGTGCCAGCAGCGTAGGCCCGGATGCAGATACGCAGTATTTT. Translated: CASSVGPDADTQYF. This rearrangement joins TRBV9 to TRBJ2-3; no clear D. This CDR3 contains 14 residues. V gave up 0 bases and J gave up 4 bases, with 9 bases separating them. Germline CDR1 and CDR2: SGDLS and YYNGEE.

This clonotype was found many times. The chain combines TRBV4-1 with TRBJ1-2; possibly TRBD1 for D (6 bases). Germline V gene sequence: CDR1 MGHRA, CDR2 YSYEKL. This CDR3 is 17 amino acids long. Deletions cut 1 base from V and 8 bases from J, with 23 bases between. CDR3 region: CASSQVGAAIEYGGYTF. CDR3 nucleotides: TGCGCCAGCAGCCAAGTGGGGGCAGCCATTGAGTATGGAGGCTACACCTTC.

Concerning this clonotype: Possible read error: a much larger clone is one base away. The CDR3 DNA sequence: TGTGTCAGCAGTTTATCTGATCCCTATGGCTACACCTTC. Its translation is CVSSLSDPYGYTF. The rearrangement uses TRBV12-3 or TRBV12-4 and TRBJ1-2; unclear D gene. The CDR3 loop spans 13 amino acids.

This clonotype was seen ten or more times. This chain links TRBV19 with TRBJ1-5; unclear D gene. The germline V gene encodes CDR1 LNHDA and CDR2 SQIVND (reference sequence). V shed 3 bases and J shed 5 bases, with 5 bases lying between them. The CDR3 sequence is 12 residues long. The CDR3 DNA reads TGTGCCAGTAGTATGACCGATCAGCCCCAGCATTTT. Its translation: CASSMTDQPQHF.

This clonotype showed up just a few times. The CDR3 spells CASSFHGELFF. CDR3 nucleotide sequence: TGTGCCAGCAGCTTCCACGGGGAGCTGTTTTTT. The chain combines TRBV7-2 with TRBJ2-2; unclear D gene. CDR3 length: 11 residues. The germline V gene encodes CDR1 SGHTA and CDR2 FQGNSA. Trimming stripped 3 bases from V and 7 bases from J, with 3 bases between.

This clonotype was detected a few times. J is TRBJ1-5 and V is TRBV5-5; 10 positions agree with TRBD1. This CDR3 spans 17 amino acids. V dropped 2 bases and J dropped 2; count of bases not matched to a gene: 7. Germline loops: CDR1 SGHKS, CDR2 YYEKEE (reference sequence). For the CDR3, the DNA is TGTGCCAGCAGCTTCTTCACTGGGACAGGGGGCAATCAGCCCCAGCATTTT. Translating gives CASSFFTGTGGNQPQHF.

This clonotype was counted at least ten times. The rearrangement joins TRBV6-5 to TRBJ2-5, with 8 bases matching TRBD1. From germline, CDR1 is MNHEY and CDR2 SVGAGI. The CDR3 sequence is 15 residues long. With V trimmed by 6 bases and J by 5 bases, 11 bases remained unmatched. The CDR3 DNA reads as TGTGCCAGCAGCCGGTCAGGGGGCTCGTTGGAGACCCAGTACTTC. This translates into CASSRSGGSLETQYF.

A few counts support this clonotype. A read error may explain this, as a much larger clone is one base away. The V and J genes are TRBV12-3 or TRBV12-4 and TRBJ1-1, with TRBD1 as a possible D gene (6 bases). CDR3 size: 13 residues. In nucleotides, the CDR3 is TGTGCCAGCAGCCCCCTCGGGGGCGCTGAAGTTTTCTTT. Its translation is CASSPLGGAEVFF.

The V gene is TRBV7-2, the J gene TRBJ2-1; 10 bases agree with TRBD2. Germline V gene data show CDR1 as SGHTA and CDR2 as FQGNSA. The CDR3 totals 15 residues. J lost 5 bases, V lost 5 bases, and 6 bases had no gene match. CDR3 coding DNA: TGTGCCAGCAGCCTCCTTACTAGCGGGGACAATGAGCAGTTCTTC. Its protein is CASSLLTSGDNEQFF.

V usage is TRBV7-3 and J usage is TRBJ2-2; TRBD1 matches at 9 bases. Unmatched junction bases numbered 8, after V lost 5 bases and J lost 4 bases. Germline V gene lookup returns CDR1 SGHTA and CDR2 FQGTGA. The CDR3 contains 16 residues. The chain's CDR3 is CASSLTTGGGTGELFF. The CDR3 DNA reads TGTGCCAGCAGCCTGACTACAGGGGGCGGCACCGGGGAGCTGTTTTTT.